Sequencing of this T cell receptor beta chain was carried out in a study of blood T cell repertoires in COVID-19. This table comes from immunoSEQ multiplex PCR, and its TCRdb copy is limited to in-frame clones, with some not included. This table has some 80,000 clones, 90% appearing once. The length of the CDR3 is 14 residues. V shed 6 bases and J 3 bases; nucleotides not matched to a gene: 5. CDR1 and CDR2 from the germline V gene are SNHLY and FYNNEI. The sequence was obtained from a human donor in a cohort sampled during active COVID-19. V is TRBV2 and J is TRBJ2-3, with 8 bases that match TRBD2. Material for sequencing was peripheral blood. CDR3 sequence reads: CASRTGTSTDTQYF. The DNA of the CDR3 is TGTGCCAGCAGGACCGGGACTAGTACAGATACGCAGTATTTT.